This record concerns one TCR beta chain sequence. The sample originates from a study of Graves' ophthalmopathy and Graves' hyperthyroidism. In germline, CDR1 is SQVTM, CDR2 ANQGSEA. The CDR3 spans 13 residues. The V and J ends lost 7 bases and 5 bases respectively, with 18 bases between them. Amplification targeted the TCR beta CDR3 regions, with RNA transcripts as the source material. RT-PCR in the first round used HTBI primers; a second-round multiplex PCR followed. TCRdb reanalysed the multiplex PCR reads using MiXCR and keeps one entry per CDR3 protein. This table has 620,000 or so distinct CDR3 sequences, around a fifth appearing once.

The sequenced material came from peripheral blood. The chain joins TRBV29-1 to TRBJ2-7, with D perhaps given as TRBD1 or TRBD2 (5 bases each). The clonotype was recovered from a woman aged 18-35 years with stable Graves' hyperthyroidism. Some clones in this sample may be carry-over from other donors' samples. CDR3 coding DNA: TGCAGCGCGGGGCGGAAGCTCGGGCACGAGCAGTACTTC. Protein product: CSAGRKLGHEQYF.